The present T cell receptor beta chain was sequenced within a study of blood T cell repertoires in COVID-19. Whole-study context: Material from acute and convalescent COVID-19 was sourced from the United States, Italy and Spain.

Germline V CDR1 and CDR2: SEHNR, FQNEAQ (reference sequence). V trimming: 5 bases; J trimming: 4 bases; junction bases outside the gene matches: 6. This CDR3 has 16 residues. The protocol was immunoSEQ multiplex PCR, while the TCRdb copy is restricted to in-frame clones and leaves out a portion. Here the sample spans 100,000 or so clones, about 75% being singletons. This chain uses TRBV7-9 with TRBJ1-3; TRBD1 matches 12 bases. Material for sequencing was peripheral blood. This TCR came from a woman aged 70 to 79 with acute or convalescent COVID-19. CDR3 nucleotide sequence: TGTGCCAGCAGCCTCGTGGGACAGGGGGCGGGAAACACCATATATTTT. Its translation is CASSLVGQGAGNTIYF.